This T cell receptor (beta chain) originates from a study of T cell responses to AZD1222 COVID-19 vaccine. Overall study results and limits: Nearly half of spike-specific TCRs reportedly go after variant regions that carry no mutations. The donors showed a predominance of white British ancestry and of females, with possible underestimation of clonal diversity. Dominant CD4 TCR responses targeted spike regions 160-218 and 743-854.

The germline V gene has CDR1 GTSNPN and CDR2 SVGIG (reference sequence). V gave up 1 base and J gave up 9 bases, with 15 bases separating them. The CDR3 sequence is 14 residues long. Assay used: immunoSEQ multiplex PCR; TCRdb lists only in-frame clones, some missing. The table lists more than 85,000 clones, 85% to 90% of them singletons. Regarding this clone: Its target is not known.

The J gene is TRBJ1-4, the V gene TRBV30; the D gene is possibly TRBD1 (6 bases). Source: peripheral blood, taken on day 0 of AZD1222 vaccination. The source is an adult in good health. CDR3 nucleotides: TGTGCCTGGAGTGACCTGACAGGTGCCCAAAAACTGTTTTTT. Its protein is CAWSDLTGAQKLFF.